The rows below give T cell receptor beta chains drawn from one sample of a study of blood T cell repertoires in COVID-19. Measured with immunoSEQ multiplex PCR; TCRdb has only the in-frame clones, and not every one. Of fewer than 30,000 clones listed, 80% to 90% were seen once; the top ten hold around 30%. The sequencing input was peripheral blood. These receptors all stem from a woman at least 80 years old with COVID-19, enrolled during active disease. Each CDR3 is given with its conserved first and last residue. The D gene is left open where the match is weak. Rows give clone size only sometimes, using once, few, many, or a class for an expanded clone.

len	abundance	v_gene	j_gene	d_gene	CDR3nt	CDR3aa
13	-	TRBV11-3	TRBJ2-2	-	TGTGCCAGCAGCTTAGCCGTGACCGGGGAGCTGTTTTTT	CASSLAVTGELFF
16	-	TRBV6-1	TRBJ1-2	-	TGTGCCAGCAGTGAAGCGGGCAGGGTCTCTAACTATGGCTACACCTTC	CASSEAGRVSNYGYTF
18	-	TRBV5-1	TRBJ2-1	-	TGCGCCAGCAGCCGCGGCGGGGCGATAGTGACCTCCTACAATGAGCAGTTCTTC	CASSRGGAIVTSYNEQFF
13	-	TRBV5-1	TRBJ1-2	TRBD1	TGCGCCAGCAGCGTGACAGGGAATAATGGCTACACCTTC	CASSVTGNNGYTF
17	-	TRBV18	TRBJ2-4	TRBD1	TGTGCCAGCTCACCCCCGGGACAGGGTTCCCTTATAAACATTCAGTACTTC	CASSPPGQGSLINIQYF
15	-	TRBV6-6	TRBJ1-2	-	TGTGCCAGCATCTCCATGCAAACAGCCTACTATGGCTACACCTTC	CASISMQTAYYGYTF
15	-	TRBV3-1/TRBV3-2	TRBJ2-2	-	TGTGCCAGCAGCCAACGGGGTGGAAACACCGGGGAGCTGTTTTTT	CASSQRGGNTGELFF
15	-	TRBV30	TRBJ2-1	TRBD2	TGTGCCTGGAGTGTAGAGCGGGGGGGCCGCAATGAGCAGTTCTTC	CAWSVERGGRNEQFF
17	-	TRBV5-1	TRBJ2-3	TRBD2	TGCGCCAGCAGCTTGGGCCTAGCGGGGGGCGTAACAGATACGCAGTATTTT	CASSLGLAGGVTDTQYF
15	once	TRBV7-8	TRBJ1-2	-	TGTGCCAGCAGCCAGCAGAGCGGCGGTAACTATGGCTACACCTTC	CASSQQSGGNYGYTF
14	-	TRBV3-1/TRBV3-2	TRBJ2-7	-	TGTGCCAGCAGCCCCTACGGCAGGGTCAACGAGCAGTACTTC	CASSPYGRVNEQYF
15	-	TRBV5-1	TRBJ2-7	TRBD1	TGCGCCAGCAGCTTGGTGGTACAGGGGGCTGGCGAGCAGTACTTC	CASSLVVQGAGEQYF
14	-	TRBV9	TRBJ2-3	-	TGTGCCAGCAGCGCCAGGGGTCGCACAGATACGCAGTATTTT	CASSARGRTDTQYF
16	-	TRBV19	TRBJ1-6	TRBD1	TGTGCCAGTAGTATCGGCGCGGGACAGGGGATCTCACCCCTCCACTTT	CASSIGAGQGISPLHF
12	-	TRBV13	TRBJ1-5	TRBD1	TGTGCCAGCAGCTCCCAGGGGGGTCCCCAGCATTTT	CASSSQGGPQHF
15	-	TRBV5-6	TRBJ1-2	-	TGTGCCAGCAGAGCTTGGGGAGTCCTTAACTATGGCTACACCTTC	CASRAWGVLNYGYTF
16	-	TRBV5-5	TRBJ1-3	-	TGTGCCAGCAGCCCGAGGTCAGGGGTTGCTGGAAACACCATATATTTT	CASSPRSGVAGNTIYF
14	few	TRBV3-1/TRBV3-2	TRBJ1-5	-	TGTGCCAGCAGCCAGAGCGGAAGCAATCAGCCCCAGCATTTT	CASSQSGSNQPQHF
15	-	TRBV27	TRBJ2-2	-	TGTGCCAGCAGTTTAATGAGGCTTAACACCGGGGAGCTGTTTTTT	CASSLMRLNTGELFF
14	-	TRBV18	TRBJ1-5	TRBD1	TGTGCCAGCTCAGCTCCAGGGGGCCCTCAGCCCCAGCATTTT	CASSAPGGPQPQHF
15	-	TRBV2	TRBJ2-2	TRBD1	TGTGCCAGCAGTGAAGCGGGGCAGGGGGCCGGGGAGCTGTTTTTT	CASSEAGQGAGELFF
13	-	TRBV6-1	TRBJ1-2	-	TGTGCCAGCAGTGACCCTCGGGACTATGGCTACACCTTC	CASSDPRDYGYTF